This T cell receptor beta chain was observed in a study of blood T cell repertoires in COVID-19. Assay used: immunoSEQ multiplex PCR; TCRdb lists only in-frame clones, some missing. The table shows 95,000 to 100,000 clones, with approximately 80% occurring only once. In this sample, this clone turned up once. This CDR3 region has 14 residues. The V and J ends lost 2 bases and 7 bases, in that order; junction bases with no gene match: 6. The germline V gene encodes CDR1 LGHDT and CDR2 YNNKEL (reference sequence). The chain employs TRBV3-1 (or the pseudogene TRBV3-2) and TRBJ2-7, with TRBD2 matching over 9 bases. Sequencing was carried out using peripheral blood. This receptor was taken from a man aged 70-80 years with acute or convalescent COVID-19. CDR3 nucleotide sequence: TGTGCCAGCAGCCAAACCCCAACTAGCGGGGAGCAGTACTTC. It translates to CASSQTPTSGEQYF.